This T cell receptor (beta chain) was identified during a study of CD8+ T cells in alopecia areata. Notes on the study in general: Scalp sample data also include resident alphabeta T cells from normal skin.

The CDR3 runs 16 residues. J lost 4 bases, V lost 7 bases, and 14 bases had no gene match. Germline values: CDR1 SQVTM, CDR2 ANQGSEA. cDNA serving as the sequencing template came from extracted, reverse transcribed RNA. Data came from immunoSEQ multiplex PCR; TCRdb stores just in-frame clones and leaves some out. The table has about 200,000 clones, about three fifths seen once; the top ten hold just over 0.45%. Collected material from alopecia areata patients comprised lesional scalp punch biopsies and peripheral blood. Only a few counts were recorded for this clone. Its antigen is undetermined. The clonotype originates from a human donor with alopecia areata. Sequencing was performed on CD4+ T cells sorted from blood, taken at week 0. V is TRBV29-1 and J is TRBJ1-1; the match to TRBD1 covers 11 bases. The chain's CDR3 is CSAWGTGGTMSTEAFF. The DNA of the CDR3 is TGCAGCGCTTGGGGGACAGGGGGGACTATGAGCACTGAAGCTTTCTTT.